This T cell receptor (beta chain) was captured by sequencing in a study of blood T cells in healthy people across ages. Study-level points and caveats: Comparison with aged donors showed that long-lived donors had more naive CD4+ cells and higher diversity. Unsorted PBMC input precluded a conclusive naive versus antigen-experienced comparison.

Donors ranged from roughly 6 to 90 years old and were healthy Caucasians in Russia. A second PCR, run for 7 to 11 cycles, used a sample-barcoded 5' primer plus a J-beta primer mix. TCRdb re-called the 5' RACE reads through MiXCR, storing one row per CDR3 protein. The sample holds around 700,000 distinct CDR3 sequences, approximately 25% seen once. CDR3 length: 13 amino acids. V lost 1 base and J 6 bases, leaving 9 bases between the germline ends. This clonotype has only a few counts. The antigen is not known. A further study also used this sample, focusing on T cells of mothers and their children.

The genes are TRBV12-3 or TRBV12-4 and TRBJ1-2; unclear D gene. The sequence was collected from a boy younger than 18 in good health. The sequencing input was blood. The CDR3 nucleotides read TGTGCCAGCAGTTTAGGGCAGGCGGATGGCTACACCTTC. Translating gives CASSLGQADGYTF.